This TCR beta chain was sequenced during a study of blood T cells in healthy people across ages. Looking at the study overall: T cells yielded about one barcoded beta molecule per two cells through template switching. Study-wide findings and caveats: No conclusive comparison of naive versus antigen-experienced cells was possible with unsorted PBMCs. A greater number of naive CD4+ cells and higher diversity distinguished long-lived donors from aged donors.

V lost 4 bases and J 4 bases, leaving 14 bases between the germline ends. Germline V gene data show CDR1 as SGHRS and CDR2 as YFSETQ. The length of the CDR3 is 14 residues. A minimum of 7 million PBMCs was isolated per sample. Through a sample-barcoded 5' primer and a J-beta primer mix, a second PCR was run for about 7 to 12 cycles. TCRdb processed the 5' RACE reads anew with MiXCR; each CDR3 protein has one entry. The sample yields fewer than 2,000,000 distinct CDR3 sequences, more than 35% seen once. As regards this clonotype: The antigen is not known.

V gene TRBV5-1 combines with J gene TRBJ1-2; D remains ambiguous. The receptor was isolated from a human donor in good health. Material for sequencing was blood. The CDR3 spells CASSMEFAGYGYTF. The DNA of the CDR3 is TGCGCCAGCAGCATGGAGTTTGCTGGCTATGGCTACACCTTC.